This T cell receptor beta chain was recovered during a study of Graves' ophthalmopathy and Graves' hyperthyroidism (dated by TCRdb to 2016 to 2019). As for the study more broadly: Peripheral blood was collected at initial diagnosis, prior to any treatment. TCR beta repertoire signatures were used to distinguish Graves' ophthalmopathy from Graves' hyperthyroidism and to predict progression to ophthalmopathy. In total, under 150 blood samples were TCR-sequenced: fewer than 50 ophthalmopathy, some 75 hyperthyroidism and roughly 17 hyperthyroidism-to-ophthalmopathy patients. To explore V-J signatures distinguishing ophthalmopathy from hyperthyroidism, a discovery set of 100 or so patients (about 41 ophthalmopathy, about 57 stable hyperthyroidism) was enrolled. An independent validation cohort comprised 18 hyperthyroidism patients and 15 to 17 patients who later progressed from hyperthyroidism to ophthalmopathy. T-cell repertoires of thyroid tissue and blood were compared in more than five hyperthyroidism patients. Once sampling was done, hyperthyroidism patients were given methimazole at a starting dose of 30 mg daily, while ophthalmopathy patients were given high-dose intravenous methylprednisolone. The approximately 90 discovery patients were divided at random into training and test sets in a 7:3 ratio.

Unmatched junction bases come to 0, with V trimmed by 2 bases and J by 1 base. The CDR3, from cysteine to phenylalanine, totals 15 residues. Only the CDR3 portion is preserved as DNA: 45 bases, with reading frame beginning at the first base. For CDR1 and CDR2, the germline V gene lists MGHRA and YSYEKL. Ophthalmopathy patients had moderately to severely active disease, Clinical Activity Score of at least 3, NOSPECS grade of at least 4, and disease duration under 3 months. Patients were excluded if they had other autoimmune diseases, uncontrolled infections, pregnancy or lactation. Diagnosis relied on clinical symptoms, serum thyroxine, TRAb, thyroid ultrasound and orbital computed tomography. Using Ficoll-Paque density gradient centrifugation, PBMCs were isolated from 9.5 to 10 ml of fresh peripheral blood. Total RNA was extracted with Trizol reagent and quality-checked on an Agilent 2100 Bioanalyzer.

For repertoire sequencing, the TCR beta CDR3 regions were amplified from RNA transcripts. The first round of RT-PCR was done with HTBI primers and the Qiagen OneStep RT-PCR kit, and was followed by a second round of multiplex PCR, then size selection and purification. Libraries were sequenced paired-end with 100 bp reads on an Illumina HiSeq2000. Processing in the source paper ran as follows. SOAPnuke was used to process the reads, removing any read that contained adapters or uncalled bases, had a mean Phred below 15, or lacked an exact match to the constant primer or identifier. COPE v1.2.5 was used to merge the high-quality paired reads. Unique nucleotide sequences were defined as clonotypes and aligned to IMGT TRB V, D and J references using MiTCR v1.1. Analysis was restricted to V-J combinations with a frequency above 0.0001, which covered just over 98% of repertoires. For each V-J combination, a TCR clonal expansion and chaos score was defined as the ratio of F50 clonal expansion to chaos observed in the TCRdist matrix. Features were reduced by Welch's t-statistics and random forest to more than 10 V-J combinations, which fed a naive Bayes classifier. The Morisita-Horn index was used to measure how similar the thyroid and blood repertoires were. Using fastp trimming at Q25 and MiXCR clonotype assembly, TCRdb reanalyzed the public sequencing data and kept in-frame beta chains. All rows with the same CDR3 protein become a single entry with the most common DNA and genes. TCRdb, not the authors, supplied the V and J calls. This sample holds over 150,000 distinct CDR3 sequences; less than 45% were observed only once. Jointly, the top ten make up around 5.5% of the sample.

At least ten counts were recorded for this clonotype. The target of this receptor is not known. Base qualities are not provided; no much larger clone lies one nucleotide away. The investigation overall reported the following: Most of the expanded thyroid clonotypes with a frequency above 0.001 were also detected in blood, and it was suggested that the thyroid immune response may be reflected by blood repertoires. In validation, the model predicted ophthalmopathy progression with about 71% sensitivity and roughly 72% specificity; some 13 predicted patients were CT-confirmed with GO in a median of 6.5 months. Ophthalmopathy was separated from stable hyperthyroidism by the 13-signature model with about 85% sensitivity and approximately 84% specificity in cross-validation and with 80%/75% in the test set. Sample size was not predetermined statistically, and investigators were not blinded to group allocation.

Sequences were obtained from peripheral blood. This receptor was taken from a woman between 35 and 50 years old with Graves' ophthalmopathy. Donor details come from another sample of the same person, matched by shared clones. The chain is encoded by TRBV4-1 joined to TRBJ2-5; TRBD2 fits 11 bases in the junction. The CDR3 protein sequence reads: CASSQLAGGQETQYF. The DNA reads as follows: TGCGCCAGCAGCCAACTAGCGGGGGGCCAAGAGACCCAGTACTTC.